One and the same sample provided the 24 T cell receptor beta chains below, sequenced in a study of OX40 agonist ivuxolimab in advanced cancers. The repertoire was sequenced with immunoSEQ multiplex PCR; TCRdb's copy has only in-frame clones and lacks some. The table shows approximately 25,000 clones, with 85% to 90% occurring only once. Here the sequenced sample was CD4+ or CD8+ T cells sorted from blood, taken in a trial of the OX40 agonist ivuxolimab. The source is an adult with an advanced solid tumor such as melanoma, head and neck, liver or kidney cancer.

The rearrangement uses TRBV9 and TRBJ2-1; 14 bases fit TRBD2. The germline gives CDR1 SGDLS, CDR2 YYNGEE. V lost 3 bases, J lost 6 bases, and 2 bases stayed unmatched. CDR3 length: 15 amino acids. CDR3 sequence (DNA): TGTGCCAGCAGCGGCGGGACTAGCGGGGGCAATGAGCAGTTCTTC. This codes for CASSGGTSGGNEQFF.

The gene calls are TRBV2 and TRBJ2-3; the D is unclear. The CDR3 totals 14 residues. V lost 6 bases, J lost 1 base, and 11 bases lay in between. Germline CDR1 is SNHLY and CDR2 is FYNNEI. The CDR3 nucleotides are TGTGCCAGCAGCCGCCGACTTGGCACAGATACGCAGTATTTT. Encoded protein: CASSRRLGTDTQYF.

This clone rates as medium-sized. V and J are TRBV4-1 and TRBJ1-2; D possibly corresponds to TRBD1 (5 bases). The CDR3 totals 16 residues. V was clipped by 3 bases and J by 4 bases, with 18 bases between them. Germline V gene lookup returns CDR1 MGHRA and CDR2 YSYEKL. CDR3 amino acids: CASSHVLGETLYGYTF. The CDR3 region has the DNA TGCGCCAGCAGCCATGTCCTGGGGGAGACCCTCTATGGCTACACCTTC.

The V gene is TRBV9, the J gene TRBJ2-7; a possible D gene is TRBD2 (6 bases). The germline V gene has CDR1 SGDLS and CDR2 YYNGEE. V shed 0 bases and J shed 2 bases, with 12 bases lying between them. The CDR3 spans 15 residues. The CDR3 nucleotides are TGTGCCAGCAGCGTAGCGGGGACTGCCACCTACGAGCAGTACTTC. Translated: CASSVAGTATYEQYF.

The rearrangement uses TRBV7-6 and TRBJ2-7, with 7 bases matching TRBD1. The trim removed 5 bases at V and 2 bases at J, leaving 9 bases unmatched. Germline loops: CDR1 SGHVS, CDR2 FNYEAQ. The CDR3 extends over 15 amino acids. CDR3 nucleotides: TGTGCCAGCAGCCCCACAGGGGTACTAGCCTACGAGCAGTACTTC. Amino acids: CASSPTGVLAYEQYF.

This clone was recorded a few times. The chain has TRBV4-1 and TRBJ1-6; D might be TRBD1 (5 bases). Trimming pared 1 base from V and 8 bases from J, leaving 12 bases between. There are 15 residues in the CDR3. Germline V lookup: CDR1 MGHRA, CDR2 YSYEKL. The DNA of the CDR3 is TGCGCCAGCAGCCAAGGACAGACGATTGATTCACCCCTCCACTTT. This translates into CASSQGQTIDSPLHF.

The chain employs TRBV11-1 and TRBJ2-7; the match to TRBD1 covers 7 bases. The CDR3 is 16 amino acids. Trimming took 5 bases from V and 5 from J; bases not matched to a gene: 15. Germline assignment: CDR1 SGHAT and CDR2 FQDESV (reference sequence). CDR3 DNA: TGTGCCAGCAGCCCTGGGACAGAGGGGGCTAAGAACGAGCAGTACTTC. Residues: CASSPGTEGAKNEQYF.

The chain has TRBV30 and TRBJ2-3; D might be TRBD1 or TRBD2, each matching 6 bases. CDR1 GTSNPN and CDR2 SVGIG come from the germline V gene (reference sequence). This CDR3 is built from 14 residues. Trimming removed 2 bases from V and 0 bases from J, with 9 bases in between. The CDR3 reads CAWSWGASTDTQYF. The CDR3, as DNA: TGTGCCTGGAGTTGGGGGGCCAGCACAGATACGCAGTATTTT.

The sample holds one count of this clone. This chain uses TRBV5-4 with TRBJ1-6; D is perhaps TRBD1 (6 bases). The germline gives CDR1 SGHNT, CDR2 YYREEE (reference sequence). CDR3 length: 14 residues. Trimming removed 0 bases from V and 7 bases from J, with 8 bases in between. The CDR3 sequence is CASSLDRENSPLHF. The CDR3 nucleotides are TGTGCCAGCAGCTTGGACAGGGAGAATTCACCCCTCCACTTT.

J is TRBJ2-5 and V is TRBV28; 8 positions match TRBD1. CDR1 MDHEN and CDR2 SYDVKM come from the germline V gene. V dropped 5 bases and J dropped 5; count of bases not matched to a gene: 13. This CDR3 is 16 amino acids long. The CDR3 protein is CASSKPGDRGGETQYF. CDR3 DNA: TGTGCCAGCAGTAAGCCCGGTGACAGGGGTGGTGAGACCCAGTACTTC.

The rearrangement links TRBV6-1 to TRBJ1-3; D might be TRBD1 (6 bases). V lost 2 bases and J 0 bases, leaving 11 bases between the germline ends. In germline, CDR1 is MNHNS, CDR2 SASEGT. This CDR3 has 16 amino acids. CDR3 loop: CASSELGAISGNTIYF. The CDR3 DNA is TGTGCCAGCAGTGAATTGGGGGCTATCTCTGGAAACACCATATATTTT.

The rearrangement uses TRBV7-9 and TRBJ1-1; the D gene is possibly TRBD1 (6 bases). Per the germline V gene, CDR1 is SEHNR and CDR2 is FQNEAQ (reference sequence). The length of the CDR3 is 14 residues. V lost 5 bases and J 7 bases, leaving 17 bases between the germline ends. CDR3: CASSNTGFIDEAFF. For the CDR3, the DNA is TGTGCCAGCAGCAATACAGGGTTTATTGATGAAGCTTTCTTT. Full variable domain (rest looked up from reference TRBV7-9 and TRBJ1-1): DTGVSQNPRHKITKRGQNVTFRCDPISEHNRLYWYRQTLGQGPEFLTYFQNEAQLEKSRLLSDRFSAERPKGSFSTLEIQRTEQGDSAMYLCASSNTGFIDEAFFGQGTRLTVV.

The rearrangement uses TRBV10-3 and TRBJ2-1; D may match TRBD1 or TRBD2 (5 bases each). CDR1 and CDR2 (germline): ENHRY, SYGVKD. Trimming removed 3 bases from V and 6 bases from J, with 24 bases in between. The CDR3 is 18 amino acids. The CDR3 region has the DNA TGTGCCATCAGTGATCCTGACCCGACAGTTAAAGGAGGCAATGAGCAGTTCTTC. Protein: CAISDPDPTVKGGNEQFF.

V is TRBV27 and J is TRBJ2-7; 11 positions match TRBD1. Germline V lookup: CDR1 MNHEY, CDR2 SMNVEV (reference sequence). Germline trimming cut 10 bases from V and 3 bases from J; bases unmatched to any gene: 5. The CDR3 is 13 amino acids. The CDR3, as DNA: TGTGCCACAGCCGGGACAGGGGGCTACGAGCAGTACTTC. Translating gives CATAGTGGYEQYF.

V usage is TRBV7-9 and J usage is TRBJ2-7; 7 bases fit TRBD2. The CDR3 covers 16 residues. Germline V gene sequence: CDR1 SEHNR, CDR2 FQNEAQ (reference sequence). J was trimmed by 3 bases and V by 1 base; bases with no gene match: 9. CDR3 coding DNA: TGTGCCAGCAGCTTAGAAGGGCTAGCGGATTACTACGAGCAGTACTTC. This gives the protein CASSLEGLADYYEQYF.

The chain couples TRBV15 to TRBJ2-7, with 10 bases lining up with TRBD1. The V gene end was trimmed by 1 base and the J gene end by 6 bases; junction bases not matched to a gene: 9. Germline CDR1 and CDR2: LNHNV and YYDKDF (reference sequence). The CDR3 covers 16 residues. This CDR3 is CATSRAHGTGAFEQYF. CDR3 coding DNA: TGTGCCACCAGCAGAGCACACGGGACAGGGGCGTTCGAGCAGTACTTC.

The chain is built from TRBV28 and TRBJ2-1, with a possible D match to TRBD2 (5 bases). The CDR3 has 15 amino acids. Germline V lookup: CDR1 MDHEN, CDR2 SYDVKM. The V end lost 4 bases, the J end lost 3 bases, and 13 bases lay between the germline ends. The CDR3 loop reads CASSSGELGYNEQFF. CDR3 in DNA: TGTGCCAGCAGTTCTGGGGAGTTAGGCTACAATGAGCAGTTCTTC.

The V and J genes are TRBV23-1 and TRBJ2-7, with D perhaps TRBD2 (5 bases). TRBV23-1 is noted as an ORF with a role that remains uncertain. Trimming took off 3 bases at V and 2 bases at J, with 8 bases between the two ends. The CDR3 covers 13 residues. This chain's CDR3 is CASSQWRAYEQYF. The CDR3 nucleotides are TGCGCCAGCAGTCAGTGGCGGGCCTACGAGCAGTACTTC.

The gene calls are TRBV7-9 and TRBJ2-3, with 14 bases that match TRBD2. The germline V gene has CDR1 SEHNR and CDR2 FQNEAQ (reference sequence). J lost 2 bases, V lost 5 bases, and 6 bases had no gene match. This CDR3 has 17 residues. The CDR3 coding sequence is TGTGCCAGCAGCCAAAGGACTAGCGGGGGGCCCACAGATACGCAGTATTTT. Encoded protein: CASSQRTSGGPTDTQYF.

The chain is built from TRBV5-4 and TRBJ1-2; D might be TRBD1 (5 bases). The CDR3 contains 14 residues. The germline CDR1 and CDR2 sequences are SGHNT and YYREEE (reference sequence). V was shortened by 3 bases and J by 6 bases, with 15 bases between the two germline ends. The CDR3 protein is CASSYDGRDHGYTF. The CDR3 region has the DNA TGTGCCAGCAGCTACGATGGCAGGGATCATGGCTACACCTTC.

V gene TRBV19 combines with J gene TRBJ1-1, with D maybe TRBD1 (5 bases). The CDR3 loop spans 12 amino acids. Trimming removed 4 bases from V and 5 bases from J, with 8 bases in between. Germline CDR1 and CDR2: LNHDA and SQIVND (reference sequence). The CDR3, as DNA: TGTGCCAGTAGTACATGGGGGACTGAAGCTTTCTTT. Amino acids: CASSTWGTEAFF.

The gene calls are TRBV5-8 and TRBJ2-1; D call uncertain. With 2 bases removed from V and 7 bases from J, the gap between germline ends came to 22 bases. The length of the CDR3 is 17 residues. Germline CDR1 is SGHTS and CDR2 is YDEGEE. The DNA for the CDR3 is TGTGCCAGCAGCTTTAGCCTTCGGAGCGCTCCCCTTAATGAGCAGTTCTTC. As protein: CASSFSLRSAPLNEQFF.

The J gene is TRBJ2-5, the V gene TRBV7-3, with 7 bases aligning to TRBD2. Germline-derived CDR1 and CDR2 are SGHTA and FQGTGA. The CDR3 loop spans 15 amino acids. J lost 3 bases, V lost 0 bases, and 4 bases had no gene match. The CDR3 coding sequence is TGTGCCAGCAGCTTAACGGGAGGGTGGGAAGAGACCCAGTACTTC. Encoded protein: CASSLTGGWEETQYF.

The V and J genes are TRBV29-1 and TRBJ1-1; D unresolved. Trimming cost V 4 bases and J 1 base, with 7 bases left between them. The germline gives CDR1 SQVTM, CDR2 ANQGSEA. CDR3 length: 12 residues. The CDR3 DNA follows: TGCAGCGTTGGAATACAGAACACTGAAGCTTTCTTT. This sequence encodes CSVGIQNTEAFF.